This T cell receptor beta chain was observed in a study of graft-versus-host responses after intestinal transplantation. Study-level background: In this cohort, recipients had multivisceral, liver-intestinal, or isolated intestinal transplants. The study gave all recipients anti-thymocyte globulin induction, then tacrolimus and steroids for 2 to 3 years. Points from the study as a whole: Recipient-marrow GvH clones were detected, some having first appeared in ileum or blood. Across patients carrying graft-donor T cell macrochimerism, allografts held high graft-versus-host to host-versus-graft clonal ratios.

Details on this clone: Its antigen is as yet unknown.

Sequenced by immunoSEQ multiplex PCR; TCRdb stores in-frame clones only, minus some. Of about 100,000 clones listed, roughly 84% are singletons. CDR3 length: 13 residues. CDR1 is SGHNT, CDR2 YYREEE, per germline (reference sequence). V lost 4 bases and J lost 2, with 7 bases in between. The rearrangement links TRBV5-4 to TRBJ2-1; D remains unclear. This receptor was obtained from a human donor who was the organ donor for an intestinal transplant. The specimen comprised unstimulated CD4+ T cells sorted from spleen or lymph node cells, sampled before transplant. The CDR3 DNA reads TGTGCCAGCAGCGCGGTCCCCTACAATGAGCAGTTCTTC. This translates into CASSAVPYNEQFF.